One and the same sample provided the 2 T cell receptor beta chains below, sequenced in a study of T cell changes during pregnancy in multiple sclerosis. The protocol was immunoSEQ multiplex PCR, while the TCRdb copy is restricted to in-frame clones and leaves out a portion. Among about 100,000 clones listed, roughly 90% were seen once. The sample in question was peripheral blood, obtained after pregnancy. The source is a female donor with multiple sclerosis, enrolled in a pregnancy study.

The rearrangement joins TRBV6-1 to TRBJ2-1; D might be TRBD2 (6 bases). Germline lookup yields CDR1 MNHNS and CDR2 SASEGT. CDR3 length: 15 residues. V was shortened by 7 bases and J by 2 bases, with 15 bases between the two germline ends. CDR3 sequence: CASTVERRAYNEQFF. CDR3 in DNA: TGTGCCAGCACAGTCGAGCGGAGGGCCTACAATGAGCAGTTCTTC.

The rearrangement links TRBV21-1 to TRBJ2-7; TRBD2 was called by the table and not checked on the DNA. TRBV21-1 is a pseudogene segment. CDR3 size: 16 residues. CDR3 sequence: CASSKEWREKDYEQYF. CDR3 bases: TGTGCCAGCAGCAAAGAATGGCGGGAGAAGGACTACGAGCAGTACTTC.